The rows below give T cell receptor beta chains drawn from one sample of a study of response to subunit inactivated influenza vaccine. TCRdb reprocessed the RT-PCR reads with MiXCR, giving one entry per CDR3 protein. The sample lists approximately 700,000 distinct CDR3 sequences; approximately 14% were seen once. Sequencing was performed on PBMCs from blood, taken 12 days after vaccination. The receptor source for this set is a man between 50 and 59 years old who received an inactivated influenza vaccine. CDR3s leave out the opening cysteine and the closing phenylalanine or tryptophan. The order of the fields is CDR3 protein, clone size, V gene, J gene. Expanded clones get a size class; other rows say once, few or many, or leave the size out.

CDR3 protein: ASSLGGSMNEQY
clone size: .
V gene: TRBV7-2
J gene: TRBJ2-7

CDR3 protein: SVEGPGTSGRDADTQY
clone size: .
V gene: TRBV29-1
J gene: TRBJ2-3

CDR3 protein: ASSLIAGGPRNEQF
clone size: .
V gene: TRBV6-5
J gene: TRBJ2-1

CDR3 protein: ASSQDQGFQPQH
clone size: many
V gene: TRBV3-1
J gene: TRBJ1-5

CDR3 protein: ASSYEGRTEAF
clone size: few
V gene: TRBV6-5
J gene: TRBJ1-1

CDR3 protein: ASKSGSRDEQF
clone size: many
V gene: TRBV19
J gene: TRBJ2-1

CDR3 protein: AIRAGTSGGLTDTQY
clone size: .
V gene: TRBV10-3
J gene: TRBJ2-3

CDR3 protein: ASSHLTAGANVLT
clone size: few
V gene: TRBV3-1
J gene: TRBJ2-6

CDR3 protein: ATGLRVGELF
clone size: few
V gene: TRBV27
J gene: TRBJ2-2

CDR3 protein: ATSDRTPSQETQY
clone size: .
V gene: TRBV24-1
J gene: TRBJ2-5

CDR3 protein: SARFASGGDLAKNIQY
clone size: few
V gene: TRBV20-1
J gene: TRBJ2-4

CDR3 protein: ASSTQETGELF
clone size: .
V gene: TRBV5-1
J gene: TRBJ2-2

CDR3 protein: ASSLPRGRQY
clone size: few
V gene: TRBV6-6
J gene: TRBJ2-4

CDR3 protein: ASSSRTVYSPLH
clone size: .
V gene: TRBV11-2
J gene: TRBJ1-6

CDR3 protein: ASTATLGRGGDTEAF
clone size: .
V gene: TRBV12-3/TRBV12-4
J gene: TRBJ1-1

CDR3 protein: SAFPGSDDEQF
clone size: few
V gene: TRBV20-1
J gene: TRBJ2-1

CDR3 protein: ASSLTY
clone size: .
V gene: TRBV7-9
J gene: TRBJ2-3

CDR3 protein: ASRSGRFSYEQY
clone size: .
V gene: TRBV12-3/TRBV12-4
J gene: TRBJ2-7

CDR3 protein: ATSTGTEQETQY
clone size: .
V gene: TRBV15
J gene: TRBJ2-5

CDR3 protein: ASSLDRGGFGANVLT
clone size: few
V gene: TRBV11-2
J gene: TRBJ2-6

CDR3 protein: ASRADRGSDTQY
clone size: .
V gene: TRBV5-4
J gene: TRBJ2-3

CDR3 protein: SVEGQGYYGYT
clone size: few
V gene: TRBV29-1
J gene: TRBJ1-2

CDR3 protein: ASSTGTPGELF
clone size: .
V gene: TRBV19
J gene: TRBJ2-2

CDR3 protein: ASSLDRLRGRDTQY
clone size: .
V gene: TRBV5-6
J gene: TRBJ2-3

CDR3 protein: ASSFGTTYEQY
clone size: few
V gene: TRBV7-9
J gene: TRBJ2-7

CDR3 protein: ATSRGPNGVHEQY
clone size: few
V gene: TRBV15
J gene: TRBJ2-7

CDR3 protein: ASGGYQETQY
clone size: .
V gene: TRBV7-2
J gene: TRBJ2-5

CDR3 protein: ASSQGAQGQETQY
clone size: .
V gene: TRBV4-3
J gene: TRBJ2-5

CDR3 protein: SAPRSPFRETQY
clone size: few
V gene: TRBV20-1
J gene: TRBJ2-5

CDR3 protein: ASSLRSGGGYNEQF
clone size: .
V gene: TRBV11-3
J gene: TRBJ2-1

CDR3 protein: AISPYRGNQPQH
clone size: .
V gene: TRBV10-3
J gene: TRBJ1-5

CDR3 protein: SVERYGGLETQY
clone size: .
V gene: TRBV29-1
J gene: TRBJ2-5

CDR3 protein: SARVPGSSSYEQY
clone size: .
V gene: TRBV20-1
J gene: TRBJ2-7

CDR3 protein: ASSSGTGQETQY
clone size: many
V gene: TRBV12-3/TRBV12-4
J gene: TRBJ2-5

CDR3 protein: ATSDPDYQETQY
clone size: .
V gene: TRBV24-1
J gene: TRBJ2-5

CDR3 protein: ASSLEAGKHNEQF
clone size: .
V gene: TRBV11-3
J gene: TRBJ2-1

CDR3 protein: ASSFLAGVGDEQF
clone size: many
V gene: TRBV12-3/TRBV12-4
J gene: TRBJ2-1

CDR3 protein: SARRGMNTEAF
clone size: .
V gene: TRBV20-1
J gene: TRBJ1-1

CDR3 protein: ASSQDTYYGYT
clone size: few
V gene: TRBV4-1
J gene: TRBJ1-2

CDR3 protein: AWSGLAGTGELF
clone size: .
V gene: TRBV30
J gene: TRBJ2-2

CDR3 protein: ATSRGQGHSPLH
clone size: few
V gene: TRBV15
J gene: TRBJ1-6

CDR3 protein: AIGPSGYEQY
clone size: many
V gene: TRBV28
J gene: TRBJ2-7

CDR3 protein: ASSLIREKGHEQY
clone size: .
V gene: TRBV28
J gene: TRBJ2-7

CDR3 protein: SARRTGGMPGELF
clone size: few
V gene: TRBV20-1
J gene: TRBJ2-2